This is a list of T cell receptor beta chains from one sample in a study of beta chain features in type 1 diabetes. The method was immunoSEQ multiplex PCR; TCRdb's version includes in-frame clones alone and lacks a portion of them. Counted here are hundreds of thousands of clones, roughly 12% occurring once; the ten biggest clones make up roughly 0.015%. Sequencing used naive CD4+ T cells from blood. The receptor set was obtained from a man aged 18-30 years in good health. CDR3s leave out the opening cysteine and the closing phenylalanine or tryptophan. The order of the fields is V gene, CDR3 protein.

>TRBV7-2
ASSPGGSYEQY
>TRBV25-1
ASSETGGNEQF
>TRBV29-1
SVLTGSNQPQH
>TRBV7-3
ASSEGDDTQY
>TRBV29-1
SVKRGNTEAF
>TRBV5-4
ASSLQGQETQY
>TRBV7-3
ASSLTGGGNTIY
>TRBV28
ASSRQGANYGYT
>TRBV30
AWSRTGGDTQY
>TRBV4-3
ASSPIEAGGTDTQY
>TRBV15
ATSLGHRSFNQPQH
>TRBV10-3
AISESVLHTEAF
>TRBV5-4
ASSLATGAPLLT
>TRBV11-2
ASRHPGTTQETQY
>TRBV4-1
ASSQGLAGETQY
>TRBV7-2
ASSLARQGDGYT
>TRBV30
AWSPGLDGEQY
>TRBV4-3
ASSSLGGVRFEAF
>TRBV6-5
ASSQTVTNEKLF
>TRBV7-2
ASSLAGDNEKLF
>TRBV11-3
ASSLGDKYEQF
>TRBV19
ASSIYQGTYEQY
>TRBV19
ASGNSGSSYNEQF
>TRBV19
ASSIAGSSGSTYEQY
>TRBV19
ASRSGLAGGVDTQY
>TRBV30
AWTSGREETQY
>TRBV7-2
ASSLERYRGNTEAF
>TRBV6-5
ASSYSVLAGLYEQF
>TRBV19
ASTSQGNGGSPLH
>TRBV2
ASSESGRATTGELF
>TRBV4-1
ASSRLSNEKLF
>TRBV9
ASSPWTGGYEQY
>TRBV5-4
ASSFVGGEAF
>TRBV9
ASSLRGDTAYEQY
>TRBV7-2
ASSNTLVTEQY
>TRBV11-2
ASSLERVANTEAF
>TRBV9
ASSVTSSGTSTDTQY
>TRBV13
ASSLRYEQY
>TRBV7-3
ASRSGVRYEQY
>TRBV29-1
SVQPQGNEQY
>TRBV19
ASSRDYNEQF
>TRBV7-8
ASSSRDTSYEQY
>TRBV18
ASSTEVGGTTEAF
>TRBV4-1
ASSQVGGVNTEAF
>TRBV6-5
ASSFTPGNTIY
>TRBV4-3
ASTLGGARTGELF
>TRBV7-2
ASSPMTQGPQH
>TRBV7-9
ASSHGGLWF
>TRBV11-1
ASSVSGRAGDTQY
>TRBV11-2
ASSLVAGAGFNEQF
>TRBV6-6
ASSYPRQGGNEKLF
>TRBV30
AYSQAGVGYEQY
>TRBV2
ASRGAGGKNIQY
>TRBV15
ATSRDSSGSYEQF